This TCR beta chain was captured by sequencing in a study of blood T cell repertoires in COVID-19. Study-level information: T cells, B-cell-depleted T cells, or PBMCs provided the cDNA or gDNA that served as material.

Assay: immunoSEQ multiplex PCR; the TCRdb copy retains only in-frame clones and omits some. The sample has about 120,000 clones; roughly four fifths are singletons. CDR3 length: 17 amino acids. The germline CDR1 and CDR2 sequences are SEHNR and FQNEAQ (reference sequence). V gave up 2 bases and J gave up 5 bases, with 18 bases separating them. The chain recombines TRBV7-9 with TRBJ2-2; possibly TRBD2 for D (5 bases). The origin of this receptor is a human donor in a cohort sampled during active COVID-19. Material for sequencing was peripheral blood. In nucleotides, the CDR3 is TGTGCCAGCAGCTTATCGCGATGGTATGAGGGTACCGGGGAGCTGTTTTTT. Protein product: CASSLSRWYEGTGELFF.